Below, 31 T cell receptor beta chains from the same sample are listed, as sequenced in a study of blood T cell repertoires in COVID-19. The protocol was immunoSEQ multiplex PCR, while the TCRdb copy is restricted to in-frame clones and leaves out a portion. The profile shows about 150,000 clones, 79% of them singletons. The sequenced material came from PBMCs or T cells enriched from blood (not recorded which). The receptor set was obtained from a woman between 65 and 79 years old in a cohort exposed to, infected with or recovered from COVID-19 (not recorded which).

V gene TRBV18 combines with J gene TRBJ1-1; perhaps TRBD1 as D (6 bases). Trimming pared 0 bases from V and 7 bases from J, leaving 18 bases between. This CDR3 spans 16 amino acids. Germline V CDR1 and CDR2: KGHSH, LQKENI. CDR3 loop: CASSPPPGTSLREAFF. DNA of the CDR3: TGTGCCAGCTCACCACCTCCCGGGACATCCCTTCGTGAAGCTTTCTTT. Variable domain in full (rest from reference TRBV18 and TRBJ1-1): NAGVMQNPRHLVRRRGQEARLRCSPMKGHSHVYWYRQLPEEGLKFMVYLQKENIIDESGMPKERFSAEFPKEGPSILRIQQVVRGDSAAYFCASSPPPGTSLREAFFGQGTRLTVV.

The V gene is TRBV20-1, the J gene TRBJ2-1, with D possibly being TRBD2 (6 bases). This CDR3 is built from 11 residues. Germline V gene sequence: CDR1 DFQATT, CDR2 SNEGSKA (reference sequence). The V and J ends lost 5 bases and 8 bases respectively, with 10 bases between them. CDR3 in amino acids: CSASTSYEQFF. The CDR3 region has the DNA TGCAGTGCTTCCACTAGCTATGAGCAGTTCTTC.

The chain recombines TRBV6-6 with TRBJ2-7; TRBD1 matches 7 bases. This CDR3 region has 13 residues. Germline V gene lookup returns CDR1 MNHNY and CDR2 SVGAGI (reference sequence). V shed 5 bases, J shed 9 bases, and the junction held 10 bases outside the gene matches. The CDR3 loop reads CASSTYTGDSQYF. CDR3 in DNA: TGTGCCAGCAGTACCTACACAGGGGATTCGCAGTACTTC.

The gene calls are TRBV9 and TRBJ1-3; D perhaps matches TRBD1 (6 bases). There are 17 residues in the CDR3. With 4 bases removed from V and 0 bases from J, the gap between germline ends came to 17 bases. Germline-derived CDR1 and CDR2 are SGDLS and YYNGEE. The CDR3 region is CASSSSQTGYSGNTIYF. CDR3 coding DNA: TGTGCCAGCAGCTCCTCTCAGACAGGCTACTCTGGAAACACCATATATTTT. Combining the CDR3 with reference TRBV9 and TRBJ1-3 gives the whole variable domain DSGVTQTPKHLITATGQRVTLRCSPRSGDLSVYWYQQSLDQGLQFLIQYYNGEERAKGNILERFSAQQFPDLHSELNLSSLELGDSALYFCASSSSQTGYSGNTIYFGEGSWLTVV.

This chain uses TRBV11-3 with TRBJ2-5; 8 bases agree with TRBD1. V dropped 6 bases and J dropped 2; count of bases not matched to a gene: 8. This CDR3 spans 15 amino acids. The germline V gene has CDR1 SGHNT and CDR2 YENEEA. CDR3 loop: CASRDGQGSQETQYF. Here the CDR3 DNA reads TGTGCCAGCAGGGATGGACAGGGTTCACAAGAGACCCAGTACTTC.

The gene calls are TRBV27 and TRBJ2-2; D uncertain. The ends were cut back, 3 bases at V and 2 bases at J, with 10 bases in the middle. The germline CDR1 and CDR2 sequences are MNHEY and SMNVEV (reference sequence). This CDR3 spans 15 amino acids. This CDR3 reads CASSFNARNTGELFF. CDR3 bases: TGTGCCAGCAGTTTTAATGCCAGAAACACCGGGGAGCTGTTTTTT.

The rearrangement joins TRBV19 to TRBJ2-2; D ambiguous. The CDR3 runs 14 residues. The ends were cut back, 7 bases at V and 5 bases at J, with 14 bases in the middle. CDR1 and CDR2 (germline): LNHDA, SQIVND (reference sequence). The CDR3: CASTQIWPTGELFF. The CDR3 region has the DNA TGTGCCAGTACCCAAATATGGCCTACCGGGGAGCTGTTTTTT.

CDR3 coding DNA: TGTGCCAGCAGTTTATCGGGCAGCACAGATACGCAGTATTTT. Translation gives CASSLSGSTDTQYF. The V call is TRBV27, the J call TRBJ2-3; D is unresolved. Germline assignment: CDR1 MNHEY and CDR2 SMNVEV (reference sequence). Deletions cut 0 bases from V and 0 bases from J, with 4 bases between. The CDR3 runs 14 residues.

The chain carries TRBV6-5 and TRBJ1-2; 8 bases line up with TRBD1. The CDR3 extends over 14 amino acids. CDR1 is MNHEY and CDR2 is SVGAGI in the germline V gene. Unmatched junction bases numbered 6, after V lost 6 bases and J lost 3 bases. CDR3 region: CASSRQGQDYGYTF. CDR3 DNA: TGTGCCAGCAGCCGACAGGGGCAGGACTATGGCTACACCTTC.

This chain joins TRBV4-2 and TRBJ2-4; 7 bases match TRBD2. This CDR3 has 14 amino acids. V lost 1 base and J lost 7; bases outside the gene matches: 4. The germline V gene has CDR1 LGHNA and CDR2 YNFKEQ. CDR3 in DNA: TGTGCCAGCAGCCAAGCGGGAGCGGGGAACATTCAGTACTTC. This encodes CASSQAGAGNIQYF.

CDR3 sequence: CASSLYGDRGDGYTF. In DNA, the CDR3 is TGTGCCAGCAGCTTATACGGGGACAGGGGGGATGGCTACACCTTC. The chain uses TRBV7-9 and TRBJ1-2; 11 bases are shared with TRBD1. CDR3 size: 15 residues. V lost 2 bases and J lost 6; bases outside the gene matches: 5. The germline CDR1 and CDR2 sequences are SEHNR and FQNEAQ (reference sequence).

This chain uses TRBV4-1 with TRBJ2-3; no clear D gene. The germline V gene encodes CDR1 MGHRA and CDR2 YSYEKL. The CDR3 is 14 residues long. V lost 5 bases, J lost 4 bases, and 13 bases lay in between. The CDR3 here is CASSSQYSSDTQYF. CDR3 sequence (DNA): TGCGCCAGCAGCTCACAATATTCGTCAGATACGCAGTATTTT.

The CDR3 region has the DNA TGTGCCAGCTCAAAGGCGGCTTCCTACGAGCAGTACTTC. It yields the protein CASSKAASYEQYF. J is TRBJ2-7 and V is TRBV18, with D uncertain. The CDR3 is 13 amino acids. In germline, CDR1 is KGHSH, CDR2 LQKENI. The ends were cut back, 5 bases at V and 1 base at J, with 9 bases in the middle. Combining the CDR3 with reference TRBV18 and TRBJ2-7 gives the whole variable domain NAGVMQNPRHLVRRRGQEARLRCSPMKGHSHVYWYRQLPEEGLKFMVYLQKENIIDESGMPKERFSAEFPKEGPSILRIQQVVRGDSAAYFCASSKAASYEQYFGPGTRLTVT.

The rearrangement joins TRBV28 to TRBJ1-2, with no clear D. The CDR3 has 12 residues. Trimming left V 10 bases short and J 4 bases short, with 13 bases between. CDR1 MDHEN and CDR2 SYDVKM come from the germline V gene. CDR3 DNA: TGTGCCACCATGAGAGGGTCCTATGGCTACACCTTC. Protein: CATMRGSYGYTF.

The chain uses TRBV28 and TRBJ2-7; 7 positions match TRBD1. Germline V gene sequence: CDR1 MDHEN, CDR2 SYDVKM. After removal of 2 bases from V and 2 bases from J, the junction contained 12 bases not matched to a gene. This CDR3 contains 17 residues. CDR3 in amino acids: CASSLGGLGTAPYEQYF. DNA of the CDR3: TGTGCCAGCAGTTTAGGGGGTTTGGGGACAGCGCCCTACGAGCAGTACTTC.

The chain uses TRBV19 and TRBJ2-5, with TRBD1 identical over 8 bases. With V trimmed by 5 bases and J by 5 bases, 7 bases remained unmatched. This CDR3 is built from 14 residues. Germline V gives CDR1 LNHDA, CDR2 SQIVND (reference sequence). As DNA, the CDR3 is TGTGCCAGTAGTCGAGACAGGGGCCGGGAGACCCAGTACTTC. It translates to CASSRDRGRETQYF.

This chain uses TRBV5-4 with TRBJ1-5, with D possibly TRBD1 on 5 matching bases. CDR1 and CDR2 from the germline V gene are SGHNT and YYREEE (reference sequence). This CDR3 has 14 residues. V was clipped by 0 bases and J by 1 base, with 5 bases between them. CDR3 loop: CASSLDRSNQPQHF. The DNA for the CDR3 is TGTGCCAGCAGCTTGGACAGGAGCAATCAGCCCCAGCATTTT. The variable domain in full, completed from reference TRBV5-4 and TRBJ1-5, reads ETGVTQSPTHLIKTRGQQVTLRCSSQSGHNTVSWYQQALGQGPQFIFQYYREEENGRGNFPPRFSGLQFPNYSSELNVNALELDDSALYLCASSLDRSNQPQHFGDGTRLSIL.

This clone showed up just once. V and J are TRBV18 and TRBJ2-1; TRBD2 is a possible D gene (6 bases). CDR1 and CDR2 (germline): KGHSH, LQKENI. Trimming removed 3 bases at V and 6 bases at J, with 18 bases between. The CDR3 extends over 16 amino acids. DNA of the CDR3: TGTGCCAGCTCACCTCGCGAGGGACTTGACTCCAATGAGCAGTTCTTC. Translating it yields CASSPREGLDSNEQFF.

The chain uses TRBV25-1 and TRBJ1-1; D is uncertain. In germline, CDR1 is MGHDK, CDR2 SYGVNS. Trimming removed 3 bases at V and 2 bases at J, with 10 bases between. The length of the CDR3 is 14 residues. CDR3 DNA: TGTGCCAGCAGTGATAACGTCGGTAACACTGAAGCTTTCTTT. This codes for CASSDNVGNTEAFF.

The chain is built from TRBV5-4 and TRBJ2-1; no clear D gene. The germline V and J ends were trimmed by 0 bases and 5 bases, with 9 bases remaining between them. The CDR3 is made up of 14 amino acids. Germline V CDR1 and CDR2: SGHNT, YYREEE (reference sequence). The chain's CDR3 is CASSLGVGDNEQFF. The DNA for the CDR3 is TGTGCCAGCAGCTTGGGCGTTGGAGACAATGAGCAGTTCTTC.

In DNA form, the CDR3 reads TGTGCCAGCAGTTTCACAGGGTCTGGGGCCAACGTCCTGACTTTC. This encodes CASSFTGSGANVLTF. The chain combines TRBV27 with TRBJ2-6, with D maybe TRBD1 (6 bases). V shed 3 bases and J shed 1 base, with 7 bases lying between them. The CDR3 runs to 15 residues. Germline CDR1 and CDR2: MNHEY and SMNVEV (reference sequence).

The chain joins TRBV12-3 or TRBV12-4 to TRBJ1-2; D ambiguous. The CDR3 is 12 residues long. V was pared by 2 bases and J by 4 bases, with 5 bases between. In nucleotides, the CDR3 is TGTGCCAGCAGTTTACCGGGCTATGGCTACACCTTC. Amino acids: CASSLPGYGYTF.

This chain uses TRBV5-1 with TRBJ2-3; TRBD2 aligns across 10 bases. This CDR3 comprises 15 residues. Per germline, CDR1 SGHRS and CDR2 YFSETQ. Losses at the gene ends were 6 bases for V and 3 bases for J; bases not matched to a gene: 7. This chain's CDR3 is CASNLAGDGTDTQYF. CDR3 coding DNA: TGCGCCAGCAATCTAGCGGGAGATGGTACAGATACGCAGTATTTT.

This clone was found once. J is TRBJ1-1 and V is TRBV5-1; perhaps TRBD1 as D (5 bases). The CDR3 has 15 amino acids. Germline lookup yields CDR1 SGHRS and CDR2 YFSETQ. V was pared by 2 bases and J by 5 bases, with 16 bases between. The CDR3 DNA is TGCGCCAGCAGCTTAGGGGCTGCTGGCTCAACTGAAGCTTTCTTT. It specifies CASSLGAAGSTEAFF. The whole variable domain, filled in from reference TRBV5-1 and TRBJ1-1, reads KAGVTQTPRYLIKTRGQQVTLSCSPISGHRSVSWYQQTPGQGLQFLFEYFSETQRNKGNFPGRFSGRQFSNSRSEMNVSTLELGDSALYLCASSLGAAGSTEAFFGQGTRLTVV.

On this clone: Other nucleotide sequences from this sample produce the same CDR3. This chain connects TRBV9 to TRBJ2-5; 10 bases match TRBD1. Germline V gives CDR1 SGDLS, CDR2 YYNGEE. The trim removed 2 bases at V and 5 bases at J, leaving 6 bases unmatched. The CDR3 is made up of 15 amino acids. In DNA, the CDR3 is TGTGCCAGCAGCGTTGGGGACAGGGGCGGCGAGACCCAGTACTTC. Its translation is CASSVGDRGGETQYF.

In DNA, the CDR3 is TGTGCCAGCAGTTTACCAGTCTACAATGAGCAGTTCTTC. Translating it yields CASSLPVYNEQFF. The rearrangement joins TRBV28 to TRBJ2-1; D ambiguous. Trimming cost V 2 bases and J 3 bases, with 5 bases left between them. Germline CDR1 reads MDHEN; CDR2 reads SYDVKM. The CDR3 loop spans 13 amino acids.

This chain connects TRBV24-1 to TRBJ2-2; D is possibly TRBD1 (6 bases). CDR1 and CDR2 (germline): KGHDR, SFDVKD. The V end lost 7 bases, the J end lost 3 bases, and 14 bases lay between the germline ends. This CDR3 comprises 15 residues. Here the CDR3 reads CATSSQGHHTGELFF. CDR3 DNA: TGTGCCACCAGCAGTCAGGGACATCACACCGGGGAGCTGTTTTTT.

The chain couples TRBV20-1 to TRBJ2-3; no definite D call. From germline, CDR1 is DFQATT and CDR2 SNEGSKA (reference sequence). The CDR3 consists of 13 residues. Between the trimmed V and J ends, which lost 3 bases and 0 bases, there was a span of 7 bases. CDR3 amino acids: CSASSGSTDTQYF. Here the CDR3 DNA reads TGCAGTGCTAGTTCAGGAAGCACAGATACGCAGTATTTT.

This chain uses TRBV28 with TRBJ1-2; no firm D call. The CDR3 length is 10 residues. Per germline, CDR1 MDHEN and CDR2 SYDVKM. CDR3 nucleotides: TGTTTGGCGGGAAGGTATGGCTACACCTTC. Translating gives CLAGRYGYTF.

The CDR3 DNA follows: TGCGCCAGCAGTATCGAGACAGGCGAAAAACTGTTTTTT. This translates into CASSIETGEKLFF. V usage is TRBV5-1 and J usage is TRBJ1-4; weak D call: TRBD1 (6 bases). The CDR3 totals 13 residues. The germline V gene has CDR1 SGHRS and CDR2 YFSETQ. V was cut by 5 bases and J by 8 bases, with 13 bases left in between.

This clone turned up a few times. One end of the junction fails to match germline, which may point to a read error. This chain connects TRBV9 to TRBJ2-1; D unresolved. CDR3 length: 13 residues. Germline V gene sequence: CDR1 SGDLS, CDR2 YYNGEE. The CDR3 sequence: CASSVDSYDEQFF. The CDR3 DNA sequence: TGTGCCAGCAGCGTAGATAGCTACGATGAGCAGTTCTTC.